The T cell receptor beta chain under discussion was sequenced for a study of cytomegalovirus exposure and HLA in healthy donors (dated by TCRdb to 2017 to 2019). Background on the whole study: According to an earlier analysis of 587 of the donors, 150 million to 200 million T cells yielded 100 million or so unique TCR beta sequences and about 300 Gb of sequence data. An early release that covered about 600 HLA-typed donors contained around 300 gigabases of sequencing data and tens of millions of unique TCR sequences. Donor age, sex, ethnicity and CMV serostatus were collected together with the repertoire data. The genetic ancestry cluster associated with self-reported Caucasian donors included 70% to 85% of the 300 to 400 genotyped donors. The study was designed to test whether signatures of past pathogen exposure could be identified by cataloging public T cell receptors. To predict cytomegalovirus infection status, the study brought together high-throughput TCR immunosequencing, statistical association of individual TCRs with disease status, and machine learning. Rather than using new phenotypic data, the later analysis identified candidate immune exposures from TCR beta sequences and from how often those sequences occurred across donors. Both class I and class II loci were covered by HLA typing, at four-digit resolution. In a later analysis, previously published TCR beta repertoires from more than 500 donors were re-analyzed and high-resolution HLA genotyping was added so that TCR occurrence patterns could be studied. Among approximately 370 genotyped donors of the cohort, an average of around 250,000 unique TCR beta nucleotide sequences was sequenced per donor, of which about 19% were non-productive. To decide whether each TCR beta V gene segment behaved as functional or pseudogenic, an earlier analysis of approximately 600 of the donors relied on high-throughput TCR beta sequencing. Typing coverage differed by locus: A, B, C, DRB1 and DQB1 were typed in about 620-630 donors, DQA1 in approximately 520, DPA1 in 600 to 610, and DPB1 in 400 to 490. Roughly five DR-DQ haplotypes were treated as single units for association and clustering because of strong linkage in the cohort. All discovery cohort repertoires had been generated on a single sequencing platform. The T cell repertoires of roughly 660 subjects were profiled by immunosequencing and related to cytomegalovirus serostatus. Genome-wide SNP genotypes for about 60% of the roughly 670 donors were used in a later genetic analysis, which treated that subset as a discovery cohort. In addition to the first cohort of around 670 subjects, a separate validation cohort of approximately 130 different subjects was used.

After removal of 3 bases from V and 4 bases from J, the junction retains 11 bases not matched to a gene. Per the germline V gene, KGHSH is the CDR1 and LQKENI is the CDR2. Spanning cysteine to phenylalanine, the CDR3 consists of 17 amino acids. The CDR3 DNA has 51 bases and is translated from base 1. Libraries were prepared through the immunoSEQ multiplex PCR assay. The multiplex PCR relied on a mix of 60 forward primers for TCR Vbeta segments and 13 reverse primers for TCR Jbeta segments. The CDR3 region of rearranged TCR beta genes was amplified from genomic DNA with a multiplex PCR assay. On the Illumina HiSeq System, the amplified TCR beta libraries were sequenced as 87-base-pair reads. The authors processed their data as follows. A later analysis counted approximately 76 million unique TCR beta chains across the 500 to 850 repertoires, and some 11 million of these chains were shared by at least two donors. Raw reads were error-corrected and collapsed into unique sequences with a nearest-neighbor algorithm that merged closely related sequences to remove PCR and sequencing errors. V, D and J gene segments were assigned by aligning CDR3 sequences to IMGT reference sequences. For a sequence to be retained, a match of at least six nucleotides to both a V gene segment and a J gene segment was required. Rearrangements were called productive when the CDR3 lacked stop codons and stayed in frame with V and J; all others were non-productive. CDR3 was defined by IMGT convention, running from the second conserved V-encoded cysteine to the conserved J-encoded phenylalanine. In an earlier analysis of around 640 of the donors, sequences lacking an unambiguous match to a single V gene segment were excluded. An earlier analysis of 587 of the donors called V segments functional above 56.7% productive rearrangements and segregating when the between-donor standard deviation exceeded 5%. A statistical classification framework was built for diagnosing cytomegalovirus status from the catalog of TCR beta chain sequences. In a later analysis, TCR nucleotide sequences were compared against IMGT/GENE-DB human TR gene sequences so that V and J genes could be assigned. A later analysis assigned CDR3 sequences and most-parsimonious VDJ recombination scenarios with the TCRdist pipeline. In a later analysis, each TCR beta chain was defined by its CDR3 amino acid sequence together with its V-gene family, and reads without a unique V-gene family were excluded. In a later analysis, 500 to 700 highly shared, low-generation-probability nucleotide sequences were removed to address suspected cross-contamination and a sequencing artifact. A later analysis calculated a clonal expansion index for each public chain from normalized within-repertoire ranks of inferred template counts. In a later analysis, generation probabilities were computed with a VDJ recombination model fitted to out-of-frame rearrangements, and the resulting probabilities were checked against IGoR. Hypergeometric tests were used in a later analysis to score TCR-TCR, TCR-HLA and TCR-CMV co-occurrence, with a repertoire-size bias correction applied to the TCR pairs. A later analysis estimated false discovery rates by permuting HLA or CMV assignments 20 times. A later analysis grouped co-occurring TCRs with DBSCAN, adding TCRdist sequence similarity when clustering within HLA-allele-positive subsets. For co-occurrence clustering, repertoires with fewer than 30,000 or more than 120,000 public chains were excluded, along with four to six repertoires with anomalous nucleotide sharing. TCRdb carries this immuneACCESS record with in-frame sequences only. Its versions omit some clonotypes, under half of them owing to an unresolved V gene in the studies checked, with the rest unexplained. V and J calls plus clone size are reproduced from that table; the DNA served to infer D and trimming. For this sample there are 140,000 or so clones; roughly 79% appear just once. About 1.7% of the sample goes to the ten largest clones.

Note on this clone: The antigen this receptor binds is unknown. No clone much larger than this one lies a single base away; base qualities are absent.

The cohort was made up of 666 healthy bone marrow donors. At the time of sampling, every cohort member was nominally healthy, though immune exposures that went unrecorded were likely present. The donor tested CMV seronegative, placing the donor among the 350 to 400 seronegative members of the cohort. A peripheral blood sample was collected from each donor, and TCR beta sequencing was performed on peripheral blood mononuclear cells. Genomic DNA was extracted from the blood cell samples with the Qiagen DNeasy Blood Extraction Kit. Study-wide findings and limitations: Across donors, most TCR sequences were observed very rarely, whereas some public TCRs were present in many individuals. It was suggested by the authors that the approach could potentially be generalized to other disease states and immunological phenotypes. In vitro tests confirmed that a few of the cytomegalovirus-associated TCR beta chains recognize cytomegalovirus antigens. The sequencing pipeline was judged likely to have produced a cluster of highly shared sequence variants as a technical artifact. Linkage disequilibrium might explain the correlated functional status among segregating V segments, but an unknown experimental factor could not be excluded. The cohort was sequenced for TCR beta chains only, and without alpha or paired-chain data the features that could be detected were limited. A later analysis found that HLA-associated TCR beta chains were more clonally expanded and had lower generation probabilities than equally common non-associated chains. Because the 87-base-pair reads could not distinguish some IMGT-functional V segments, including TRBV6-2 and TRBV6-3, those segments were excluded. An earlier analysis of some 560 of the donors showed that most TCR beta V segments appeared in productive rearrangements either about 87% or about 30% of the time, which broadly matched IMGT annotations. The presence/absence analyses assumed that sequencing depth was roughly uniform across donors, and that assumption may not be true. A later genetic analysis associated a missense DCLRE1C variant with V-gene and J-gene trimming of TCR beta chains, and an independent cohort replicated the association. A later analysis reported that several top co-occurrence clusters appeared linked to parvovirus B19, influenza, CMV and Epstein-Barr virus. Most CMV-associated TCR beta chains appeared to be HLA-restricted in a later analysis, and the HLA associations seemed to be driven largely by CMV exposure. A further reported finding was that TCR beta sequences accurately predicted the HLA-A and HLA-B alleles for most subjects in the first cohort. The only immune exposure information available for the cohort was CMV serostatus. In a later analysis, TCR association rates were found to vary across HLA loci, with the most associated TCRs seen for DRB1 alleles and the fewest for HLA-C alleles. Because HLA typing was missing for some donors at each locus, association tests included only the typed subset. A later analysis associated 16,951 TCR beta sequences with specific HLA alleles at a false discovery rate of 0.05. Strong co-occurrence of HLA alleles, especially DR and DQ, made assigning TCR associations to individual alleles difficult. Cytomegalovirus status was reported to be diagnosed by the classifier with high specificity and sensitivity in both the original and validation cohorts. The study gave a list of about 160 TCR beta chains associated with cytomegalovirus. Because counts were too low, fewer than 20 rarely observed V segments, including chromosome 9 orphons, were excluded from the earlier analysis of 500 to 700 of the donors. In a later genetic analysis, fewer N-insertions in productive TCRs were reported among donors in an Asian-associated ancestry cluster than the approximately 630-donor mean.

The sample consisted of PBMCs. The source of this sequence is a woman in her thirties in good health and CMV-seronegative. The chain links TRBV18 with TRBJ1-5, with 8 middle bases fitting TRBD1. Read as DNA, the sequence is TGTGCCAGCTCACCTTTTTCCGGACAGGGTGTAAATCAGCCCCAGCATTTT. This is translated as CASSPFSGQGVNQPQHF.